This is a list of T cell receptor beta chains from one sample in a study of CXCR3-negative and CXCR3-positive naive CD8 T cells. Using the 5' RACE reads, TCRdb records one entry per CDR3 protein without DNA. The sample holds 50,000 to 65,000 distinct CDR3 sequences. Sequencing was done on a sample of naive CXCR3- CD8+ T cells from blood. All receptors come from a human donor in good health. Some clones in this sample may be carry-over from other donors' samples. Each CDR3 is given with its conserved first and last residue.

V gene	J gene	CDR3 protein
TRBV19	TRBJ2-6	CASSIHGTSGANVLTF
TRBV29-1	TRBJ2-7	CSVDPGQGYEQYF
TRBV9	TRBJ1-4	CASSVGIGATNEKLFF
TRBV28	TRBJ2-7	CASSLWAGGTYEQYF
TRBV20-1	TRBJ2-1	CSARVTEDEQFF
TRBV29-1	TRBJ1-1	CSVEDKYGNTEAFF
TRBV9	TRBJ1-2	CASSPDDSFYGYTF
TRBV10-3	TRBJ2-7	CAIRSGGNEQYF
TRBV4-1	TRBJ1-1	CASSQGVGTEAFF
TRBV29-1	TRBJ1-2	CSVDQGGGYTF
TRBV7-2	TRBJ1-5	CASSPSLTEGSQPQHF
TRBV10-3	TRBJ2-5	CAISAITGPEEETQYF
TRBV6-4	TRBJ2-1	CASSEAGGYNEQFF
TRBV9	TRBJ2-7	CASSFRLGPYEQYF
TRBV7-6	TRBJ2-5	CASSLSFGREVKETQYF
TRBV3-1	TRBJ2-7	CASSQRPEYEQYF
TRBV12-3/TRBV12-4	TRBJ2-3	CASSFRQGPADTQYF
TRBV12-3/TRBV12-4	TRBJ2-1	CASAAGSYNEQFF
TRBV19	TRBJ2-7	CASSSIDRDEQYF
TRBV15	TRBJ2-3	CATSRDRDTQYF
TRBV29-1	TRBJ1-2	CSVEWGNNYGYTF
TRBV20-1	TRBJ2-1	CSAREAGTPFNNEQFF
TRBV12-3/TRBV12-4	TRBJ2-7	CASSPSGVEQYF
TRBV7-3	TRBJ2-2	CASSPSTDDNTGELFF
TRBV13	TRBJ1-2	CASSQDNYGYTF
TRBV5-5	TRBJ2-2	CASSFYLVFRPGPGELFF
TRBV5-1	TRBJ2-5	CASSFDRVETQYF